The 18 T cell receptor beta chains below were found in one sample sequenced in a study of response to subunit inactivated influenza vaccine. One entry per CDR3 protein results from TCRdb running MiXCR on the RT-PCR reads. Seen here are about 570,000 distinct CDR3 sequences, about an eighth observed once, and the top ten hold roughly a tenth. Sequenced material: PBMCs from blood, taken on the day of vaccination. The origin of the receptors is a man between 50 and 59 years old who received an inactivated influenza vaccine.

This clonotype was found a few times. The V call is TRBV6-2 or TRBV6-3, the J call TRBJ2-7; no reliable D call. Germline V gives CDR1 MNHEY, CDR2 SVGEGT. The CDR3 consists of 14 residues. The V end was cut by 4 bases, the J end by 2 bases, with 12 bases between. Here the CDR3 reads CASSSDSSTYEQYF. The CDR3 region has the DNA TGTGCCAGCAGTTCCGACTCGTCAACCTACGAGCAGTACTTC.

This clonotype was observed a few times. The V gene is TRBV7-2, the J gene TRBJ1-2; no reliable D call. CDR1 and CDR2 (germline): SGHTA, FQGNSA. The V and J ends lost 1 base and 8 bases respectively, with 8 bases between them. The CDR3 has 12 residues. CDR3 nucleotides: TGTGCCAGCAGCTTAGAGAGGGCCGGCTACACCTTC. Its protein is CASSLERAGYTF.

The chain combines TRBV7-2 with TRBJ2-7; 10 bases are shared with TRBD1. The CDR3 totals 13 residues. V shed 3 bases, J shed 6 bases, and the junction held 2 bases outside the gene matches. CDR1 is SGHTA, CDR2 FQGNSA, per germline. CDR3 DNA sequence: TGTGCCAGCAGCTTCGACAGGGGGCGCGAGCAGTACTTC. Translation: CASSFDRGREQYF.

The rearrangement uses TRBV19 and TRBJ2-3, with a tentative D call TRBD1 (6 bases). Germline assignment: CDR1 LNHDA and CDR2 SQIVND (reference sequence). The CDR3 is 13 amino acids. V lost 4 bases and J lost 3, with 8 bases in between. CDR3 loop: CASSNQGTDTQYF. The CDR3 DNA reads TGTGCCAGTAGTAACCAGGGGACAGATACGCAGTATTTT.

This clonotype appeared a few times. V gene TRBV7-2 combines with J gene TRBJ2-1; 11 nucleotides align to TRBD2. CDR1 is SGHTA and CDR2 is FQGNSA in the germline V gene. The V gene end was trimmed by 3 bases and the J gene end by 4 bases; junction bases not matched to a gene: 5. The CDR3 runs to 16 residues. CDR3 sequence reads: CASSFSGGDSYNEQFF. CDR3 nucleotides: TGTGCCAGCAGCTTTAGCGGGGGGGACTCTTACAATGAGCAGTTCTTC.

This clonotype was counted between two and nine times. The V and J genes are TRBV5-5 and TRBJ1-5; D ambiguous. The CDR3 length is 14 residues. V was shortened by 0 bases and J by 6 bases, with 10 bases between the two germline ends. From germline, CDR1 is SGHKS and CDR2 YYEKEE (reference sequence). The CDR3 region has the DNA TGTGCCAGCAGCTTGGAAGGGCCGGGTCAGCCCCAGCATTTT. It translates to CASSLEGPGQPQHF.

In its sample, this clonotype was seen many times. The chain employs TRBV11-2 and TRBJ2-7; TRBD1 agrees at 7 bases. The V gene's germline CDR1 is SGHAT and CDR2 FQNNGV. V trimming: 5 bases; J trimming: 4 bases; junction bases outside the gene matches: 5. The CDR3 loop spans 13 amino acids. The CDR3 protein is CASSIDRVYEQYF. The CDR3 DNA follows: TGTGCCAGCAGCATCGACAGGGTTTACGAGCAGTACTTC.

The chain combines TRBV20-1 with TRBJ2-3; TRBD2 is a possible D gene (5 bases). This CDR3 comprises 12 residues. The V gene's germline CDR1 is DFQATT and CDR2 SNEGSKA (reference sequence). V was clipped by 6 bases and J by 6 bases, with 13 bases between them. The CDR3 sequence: CSAPTAGDTQYF. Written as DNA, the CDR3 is TGCAGTGCACCGACCGCGGGCGATACGCAGTATTTT.

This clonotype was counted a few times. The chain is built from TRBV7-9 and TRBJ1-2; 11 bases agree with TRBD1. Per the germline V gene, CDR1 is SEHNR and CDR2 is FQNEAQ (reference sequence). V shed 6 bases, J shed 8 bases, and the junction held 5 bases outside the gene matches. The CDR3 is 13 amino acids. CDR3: CASRDRGREGYTF. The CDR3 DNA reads TGTGCCAGCAGGGACAGGGGGCGCGAGGGCTACACCTTC.

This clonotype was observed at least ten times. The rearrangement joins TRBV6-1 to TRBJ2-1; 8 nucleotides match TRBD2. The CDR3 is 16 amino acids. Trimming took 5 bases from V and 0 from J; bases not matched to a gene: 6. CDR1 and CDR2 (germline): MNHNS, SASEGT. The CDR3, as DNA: TGTGCCAGCAGTCGACTAGCGTGGAGCTCCTACAATGAGCAGTTCTTC. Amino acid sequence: CASSRLAWSSYNEQFF.

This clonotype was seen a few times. In DNA, the CDR3 is TGTGCCAGCAGCCCCTTGGCGAGGATCTTGGGGGAGCAGTACTTC. Translation gives CASSPLARILGEQYF. The chain combines TRBV3-1 with TRBJ2-7; D is unclear. Germline V gene lookup returns CDR1 LGHDT and CDR2 YNNKEL (reference sequence). Trimming took off 4 bases at V and 7 bases at J, with 20 bases between the two ends. CDR3 length: 15 amino acids.

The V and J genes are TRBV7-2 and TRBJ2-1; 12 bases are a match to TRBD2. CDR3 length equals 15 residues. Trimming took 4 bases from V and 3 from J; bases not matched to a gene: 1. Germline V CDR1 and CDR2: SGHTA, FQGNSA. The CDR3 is CASSWTSGNYNEQFF. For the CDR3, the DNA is TGTGCCAGCAGCTGGACTAGCGGGAACTACAATGAGCAGTTCTTC.

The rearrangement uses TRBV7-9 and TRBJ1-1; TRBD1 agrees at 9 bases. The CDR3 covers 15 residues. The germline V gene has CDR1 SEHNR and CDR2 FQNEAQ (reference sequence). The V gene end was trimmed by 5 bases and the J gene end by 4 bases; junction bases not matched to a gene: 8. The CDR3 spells CASSRGTGRITEAFF. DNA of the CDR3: TGTGCCAGCAGCCGTGGGACAGGGAGGATCACTGAAGCTTTCTTT. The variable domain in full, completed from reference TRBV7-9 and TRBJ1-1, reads DTGVSQNPRHKITKRGQNVTFRCDPISEHNRLYWYRQTLGQGPEFLTYFQNEAQLEKSRLLSDRFSAERPKGSFSTLEIQRTEQGDSAMYLCASSRGTGRITEAFFGQGTRLTVV.

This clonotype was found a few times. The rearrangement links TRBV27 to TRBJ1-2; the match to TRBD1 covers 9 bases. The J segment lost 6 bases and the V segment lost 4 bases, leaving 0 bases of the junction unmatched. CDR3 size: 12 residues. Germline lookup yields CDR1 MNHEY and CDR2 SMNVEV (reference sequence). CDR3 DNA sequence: TGTGCCAGCAGTTACAGGGGGCATGGCTACACCTTC. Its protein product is CASSYRGHGYTF.

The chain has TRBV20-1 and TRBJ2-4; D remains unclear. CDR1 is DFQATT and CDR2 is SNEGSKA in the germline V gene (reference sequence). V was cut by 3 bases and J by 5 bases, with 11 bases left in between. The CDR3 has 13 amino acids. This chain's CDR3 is CSASPTRQNIQYF. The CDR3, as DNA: TGCAGTGCTAGTCCTACTCGTCAAAACATTCAGTACTTC.

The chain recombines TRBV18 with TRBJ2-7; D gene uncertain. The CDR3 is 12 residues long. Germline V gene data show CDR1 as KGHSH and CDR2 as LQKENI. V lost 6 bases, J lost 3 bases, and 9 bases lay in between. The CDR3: CASSHGSYEQYF. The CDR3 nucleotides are TGTGCCAGCTCCCACGGAAGCTACGAGCAGTACTTC.

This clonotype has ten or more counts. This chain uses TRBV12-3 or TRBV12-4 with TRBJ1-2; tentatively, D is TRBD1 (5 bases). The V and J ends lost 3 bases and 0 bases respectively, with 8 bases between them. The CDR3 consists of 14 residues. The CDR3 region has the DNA TGTGCCAGCAGTTTTGGGACGGCTAACTATGGCTACACCTTC. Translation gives CASSFGTANYGYTF.

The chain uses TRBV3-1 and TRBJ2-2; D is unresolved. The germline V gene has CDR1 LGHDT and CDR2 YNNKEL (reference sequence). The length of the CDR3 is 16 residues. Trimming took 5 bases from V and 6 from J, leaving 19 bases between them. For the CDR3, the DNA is TGTGCCAGCAGCTGGAAGGGCATAGATTCCGCCGGGGAGCTGTTTTTT. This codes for CASSWKGIDSAGELFF.